Below are 19 T cell receptor beta chains sequenced from a single sample in a study of beta chain features in type 1 diabetes. Study outcomes and limitations: Shortening that was moderate but significant affected the TCRB CDR3s of Type 1 diabetes patients in all four CD4+ subsets.

These TCRs' antigens remain unknown. cDNA synthesis used the whole RNA isolate, giving expressed TCRB sequences. The repertoire was sequenced with immunoSEQ multiplex PCR; TCRdb's copy has only in-frame clones and lacks some. Altogether around 70,000 clones are present, 49% being singletons, with the ten largest covering roughly 0.7%. The sequenced sample was central memory CD4+ T cells from blood. These receptors were collected from a man between 25 and 39 years old with type 1 diabetes.

The V and J genes are TRBV7-9 and TRBJ2-7, with D hard to call. The CDR3 has 15 residues. Germline V gene sequence: CDR1 SEHNR, CDR2 FQNEAQ (reference sequence). V dropped 1 base and J dropped 9 bases, with 19 bases sitting between them. CDR3 protein: CASSLDWSSPAGQYF. CDR3 DNA sequence: TGTGCCAGCAGCTTAGATTGGAGCAGCCCCGCTGGGCAGTACTTC.

This clone was seen more than once but under ten times. This sequence joins TRBV19 and TRBJ1-1, with 7 bases aligning to TRBD1. There are 11 residues in the CDR3. Germline V CDR1 and CDR2: LNHDA, SQIVND (reference sequence). V shed 10 bases, J shed 8 bases, and the junction held 7 bases outside the gene matches. CDR3 in amino acids: CATSEGGEAFF. CDR3 nucleotides: TGTGCCACCTCAGAAGGGGGCGAAGCTTTCTTT.

This clone was picked up a small number of times. This chain joins TRBV7-9 and TRBJ2-3; a possible D gene is TRBD2 (5 bases). Germline V CDR1 and CDR2: SEHNR, FQNEAQ (reference sequence). This CDR3 has 13 amino acids. The V end lost 3 bases, the J end lost 13 bases, and 17 bases lay between the germline ends. The CDR3: CASSLRALAREYF. In nucleotides, the CDR3 is TGTGCCAGCAGCTTGCGGGCCCTCGCCCGGGAGTATTTT.

The chain has TRBV5-1 and TRBJ2-3; a possible D gene is TRBD2 (5 bases). Germline assignment: CDR1 SGHRS and CDR2 YFSETQ. V lost 6 bases and J lost 1, with 15 bases in between. The CDR3 length is 15 residues. CDR3 protein: CASTLGSGGTDTQYF. The DNA for the CDR3 is TGCGCCAGCACCCTCGGAAGCGGAGGCACAGATACGCAGTATTTT.

This clone appeared a few times. The chain couples TRBV29-1 to TRBJ2-6, with D possibly TRBD1 on 6 matching bases. Germline V gives CDR1 SQVTM, CDR2 ANQGSEA. The CDR3 runs to 14 residues. The germline V and J ends were trimmed by 4 bases and 0 bases, with 7 bases remaining between them. The CDR3 nucleotides read TGCAGCGTTGCAGGGGACTCTGGGGCCAACGTCCTGACTTTC. It encodes CSVAGDSGANVLTF.

This clone was found a few times. The J gene is TRBJ1-2, the V gene TRBV4-1; the match to TRBD1 covers 9 bases. V lost 1 base, J lost 3 bases, and 6 bases stayed unmatched. Germline lookup yields CDR1 MGHRA and CDR2 YSYEKL. This CDR3 region has 16 residues. The CDR3 DNA is TGCGCCAGCAGCCAAGCCGGGACAGGGTTCGACTATGGCTACACCTTC. Encoded protein: CASSQAGTGFDYGYTF.

This clone has more than one count but fewer than ten. This chain links TRBV5-1 with TRBJ2-1; a possible D gene is TRBD2 (6 bases). The CDR3 sequence is 14 residues long. Looked up from germline, CDR1 is SGHRS and CDR2 is YFSETQ. V lost 7 bases to trimming and J lost 5 bases, with 16 bases between them. CDR3 loop: CASGEISGNNEQFF. CDR3 nucleotide sequence: TGCGCCAGCGGGGAGATTAGCGGCAACAATGAGCAGTTCTTC. Variable domain in full (rest from reference TRBV5-1 and TRBJ2-1): KAGVTQTPRYLIKTRGQQVTLSCSPISGHRSVSWYQQTPGQGLQFLFEYFSETQRNKGNFPGRFSGRQFSNSRSEMNVSTLELGDSALYLCASGEISGNNEQFFGPGTRLTVL.

The CDR3 protein is CASSGRQGQPQHF. CDR3 DNA sequence: TGTGCCAGCAGTGGACGACAGGGTCAGCCCCAGCATTTT. The V and J genes are TRBV6-5 and TRBJ1-5; TRBD1 agrees at 7 bases. V was pared by 5 bases and J by 6 bases, with 4 bases of the junction left unmatched. Germline loops: CDR1 MNHEY, CDR2 SVGAGI. CDR3 length: 13 amino acids.

This clone was counted between two and nine times. J is TRBJ2-7 and V is TRBV7-2; possible D gene TRBD2, 7 bases. V gave up 10 bases and J gave up 7 bases, with 23 bases separating them. This CDR3 has 14 amino acids. Per germline, CDR1 SGHTA and CDR2 FQGNSA. CDR3 bases: TGTGCCACTGACCCAGGGAGTGAGGGGGGGGAGCAGTACTTC. Amino acids: CATDPGSEGGEQYF.

The rearrangement links TRBV2 to TRBJ2-3; TRBD2 agrees at 11 bases. With V trimmed by 4 bases and J by 1 base, 4 bases remained unmatched. Germline CDR1 and CDR2: SNHLY and FYNNEI. This CDR3 contains 16 residues. DNA of the CDR3: TGTGCCAGCAGTGGTCCTAGCGGGGGGCGCACAGATACGCAGTATTTT. It is translated as CASSGPSGGRTDTQYF.

This clone has only one observation. The chain couples TRBV5-4 to TRBJ1-2; D is possibly TRBD1 (5 bases). Germline V lookup: CDR1 SGHNT, CDR2 YYREEE (reference sequence). The ends were cut back, 0 bases at V and 3 bases at J, with 12 bases in the middle. The CDR3 is 15 amino acids. The CDR3 spells CASSLGRGRDYGYTF. The CDR3 nucleotides are TGTGCCAGCAGCTTGGGGAGGGGCAGGGACTATGGCTACACCTTC.

The genes are TRBV7-2 and TRBJ2-1; 7 bases are shared with TRBD1. Germline-derived CDR1 and CDR2 are SGHTA and FQGNSA. This CDR3 region has 14 residues. V gave up 4 bases and J gave up 6 bases; unmatched junction bases: 6. CDR3 bases: TGTGCCAGCAGCTCTTTCGACAGGGCCAATGAGCAGTTCTTC. This gives the protein CASSSFDRANEQFF.

The V call is TRBV18, the J call TRBJ2-3; D is possibly TRBD2 (5 bases). This CDR3 contains 17 residues. In germline, CDR1 is KGHSH, CDR2 LQKENI. V was shortened by 2 bases and J by 0 bases, with 15 bases between the two germline ends. The CDR3 DNA is TGTGCCAGCTCACCATTCGAGGGCGGTGCTAGCACAGATACGCAGTATTTT. Protein: CASSPFEGGASTDTQYF.

The chain couples TRBV5-5 to TRBJ2-5; the D is unclear. Trimming shortened V by 0 bases and J by 1 base, and 10 bases separated the two germline ends. This CDR3 contains 15 residues. CDR1 and CDR2 from the germline V gene are SGHKS and YYEKEE (reference sequence). This chain's CDR3 is CASSLEGGSQETQYF. DNA for the CDR3: TGTGCCAGCAGCTTGGAAGGCGGCTCCCAAGAGACCCAGTACTTC.

The chain employs TRBV5-4 and TRBJ1-2; no clear D. This CDR3 has 13 amino acids. CDR1 SGHNT and CDR2 YYREEE come from the germline V gene (reference sequence). V was pared by 4 bases and J by 7 bases, with 14 bases between. DNA of the CDR3: TGTGCCAGCAGCGCACCCTCGGGGAGTGGCTACACCTTC. This sequence encodes CASSAPSGSGYTF. Combining the CDR3 with reference TRBV5-4 and TRBJ1-2 gives the whole variable domain ETGVTQSPTHLIKTRGQQVTLRCSSQSGHNTVSWYQQALGQGPQFIFQYYREEENGRGNFPPRFSGLQFPNYSSELNVNALELDDSALYLCASSAPSGSGYTFGSGTRLTVV.

The rearrangement uses TRBV18 and TRBJ2-7; the match to TRBD2 covers 8 bases. The germline CDR1 and CDR2 sequences are KGHSH and LQKENI. V dropped 3 bases and J dropped 0; count of bases not matched to a gene: 4. The CDR3 runs 15 residues. The CDR3 sequence: CASSPRGGASYEQYF. The CDR3 bases are TGTGCCAGCTCACCCCGGGGGGGGGCCTCCTACGAGCAGTACTTC.

V and J are TRBV6-5 and TRBJ2-2; D is uncertain. Deletions cut 7 bases from V and 0 bases from J, with 12 bases between. This CDR3 region has 15 residues. CDR1 is MNHEY and CDR2 is SVGAGI in the germline V gene. CDR3 sequence (DNA): TGTGCCAGCACCACTCTTATCGCGAACACCGGGGAGCTGTTTTTT. Translated: CASTTLIANTGELFF.

The V and J genes are TRBV27 and TRBJ2-3, with D tentatively TRBD1 (5 bases). V was cut by 4 bases and J by 0 bases, with 8 bases left in between. The CDR3 is 14 residues long. Per the germline V gene, CDR1 is MNHEY and CDR2 is SMNVEV (reference sequence). The CDR3 sequence is CASSSAGSTDTQYF. CDR3 nucleotides: TGTGCCAGCAGTTCGGCAGGGAGCACAGATACGCAGTATTTT.

This clone showed up just a few times. V usage is TRBV2 and J usage is TRBJ2-7; tentatively, D is TRBD1 (5 bases). Per germline, CDR1 SNHLY and CDR2 FYNNEI. V was trimmed by 4 bases and J by 2 bases, leaving 9 bases between them. The CDR3 runs 13 residues. The DNA of the CDR3 is TGTGCCAGCAGTGGGACATTCGCCTACGAGCAGTACTTC. Translation: CASSGTFAYEQYF.